Listed here are 9 T cell receptor beta chains from one sample, sequenced in a study of identical twins. Each CDR3 protein gets one entry after TCRdb re-called the 5' RACE reads with MiXCR. Found here are approximately 700,000 distinct CDR3 sequences, around 6% of them singletons; the top ten hold approximately 1.6%. The sequencing sample was made of naive T cells sorted from blood. The receptor source for this set is a man in his late teens or twenties in good health.

This clonotype was seen ten or more times. The chain combines TRBV6-1 with TRBJ2-1; 8 positions agree with TRBD2. CDR1 is MNHNS, CDR2 SASEGT, per germline. The CDR3 is 15 residues long. The junction had 12 bases not matched to a gene; V was cut back by 6 bases and J by 8 bases. This CDR3 is CASSKSGGQVHEQFF. In DNA form, the CDR3 reads TGTGCCAGCAGCAAAAGCGGGGGCCAAGTCCATGAGCAGTTCTTC.

This clonotype was seen ten or more times. This chain uses TRBV12-3 or TRBV12-4 with TRBJ1-2; the D is unclear. V was trimmed by 3 bases and J by 12 bases, leaving 8 bases between them. This CDR3 is 10 amino acids long. CDR3 amino acids: CASSFLEHTF. The DNA for the CDR3 is TGTGCCAGCAGTTTCTTGGAGCACACCTTC.

This sequence joins TRBV7-2 and TRBJ1-5; the D is unclear. The germline V and J ends were trimmed by 5 bases and 3 bases, with 17 bases remaining between them. Germline lookup yields CDR1 SGHTA and CDR2 FQGNSA. CDR3 size: 16 residues. The CDR3 reads CASSPRGGRANQPQHF. As DNA, the CDR3 is TGTGCCAGCAGCCCAAGAGGTGGACGGGCCAATCAGCCCCAGCATTTT.

This clonotype came up many times. This chain uses TRBV27 with TRBJ2-4; D remains unclear. The V end was cut by 8 bases, the J end by 4 bases, with 15 bases between. Germline loops: CDR1 MNHEY, CDR2 SMNVEV (reference sequence). This CDR3 spans 14 amino acids. The CDR3 sequence: CASGRVGSKNIQYF. The CDR3 nucleotides read TGTGCCAGCGGCCGGGTTGGTTCGAAAAACATTCAGTACTTC.

This clonotype has a single count. At one end the junction does not follow the germline gene, possibly because of a read error. The chain joins TRBV5-1 to TRBJ2-2; TRBD1 matches at 7 bases. The CDR3 covers 13 residues. Looked up from germline, CDR1 is SGHRS and CDR2 is YFSETQ. CDR3 DNA sequence: TGCGCCAGCAGCGGACAGGTCACCGGGGAGCTGGTTTTT. Translating it yields CASSGQVTGELVF.

This clonotype was picked up a small number of times. This chain joins TRBV10-2 and TRBJ2-3; D uncertain. The CDR3 extends over 15 amino acids. CDR1 WSHSY and CDR2 SAAADI come from the germline V gene. The ends were cut back, 7 bases at V and 10 bases at J, with 24 bases in the middle. The CDR3 region is CASTPTQIPSAPQYF. CDR3 in DNA: TGCGCCAGCACCCCGACGCAAATCCCCTCCGCCCCGCAGTATTTT.

The table lists this clonotype with many counts. The J gene is TRBJ2-2, the V gene TRBV5-1; 7 bases map to TRBD1. The germline V gene encodes CDR1 SGHRS and CDR2 YFSETQ. The V and J ends lost 3 bases and 3 bases, in that order; junction bases with no gene match: 5. This CDR3 region has 15 residues. In DNA form, the CDR3 reads TGCGCCAGCAGCTGGGGGACAGTGGACACCGGGGAGCTGTTTTTT. This encodes CASSWGTVDTGELFF.

This clonotype was seen ten or more times. The chain recombines TRBV20-1 with TRBJ2-7; D not resolved. The CDR3 loop spans 12 amino acids. Germline assignment: CDR1 DFQATT and CDR2 SNEGSKA (reference sequence). Trimming took off 3 bases at V and 3 bases at J, with 9 bases between the two ends. The CDR3 protein is CSASGQSYEQYF. CDR3 coding DNA: TGCAGTGCTAGTGGTCAGAGCTACGAGCAGTACTTC.

The rearrangement links TRBV20-1 to TRBJ2-5; D is undetermined. V shed 5 bases and J shed 9 bases, with 13 bases lying between them. The CDR3 sequence is 11 residues long. From germline, CDR1 is DFQATT and CDR2 SNEGSKA (reference sequence). CDR3 amino acids: CSAPGPLAQYF. CDR3 sequence (DNA): TGCAGTGCTCCCGGACCACTGGCCCAGTACTTC.